The TCR beta chain described here comes from a study of CD8 T cells in Susac syndrome. Patients with stable or active relapsing-remitting disease, all of them treatment-naive, made up the multiple sclerosis controls. It was negative isolation that provided the CD8+ and CD4+ T cells, whereas TEMRA cells were enriched by FACS. A quantity of roughly 0.5 to 1 ug RNA underwent reverse transcription using random hexamers. Amplification of the TCR beta CDR3 was carried out by immunoSEQ multiplex PCR, which spanned a total of 54 Vbeta and 13 Jbeta segments. TCRdb called the immunoSEQ multiplex PCR reads again in MiXCR, with one record for every CDR3 protein. The sample has over 150,000 distinct CDR3 sequences; 90% to 95% are singletons. Trimming cost V 8 bases and J 0 bases; bases outside gene matches: 7. CDR3 length equals 14 residues.

The clonotype comes from a human donor with multiple sclerosis. The rearrangement uses TRBV12-3 or TRBV12-4 and TRBJ2-7; 7 bases are shared with TRBD2. What was sequenced was CD4+ T cells from PBMCs. The CDR3 region has the DNA TGTGCCAGCGGGCGGCTAGCGGCCTCCTACGAGCAGTACTTC. Translating gives CASGRLAASYEQYF.